Below, 5 T cell receptor beta chains from the same sample are listed, as sequenced in a study of shared T cell receptors in the human thymus. Sequencing was performed with immunoSEQ multiplex PCR; in TCRdb, only in-frame clones are kept and a portion is missing. The table has 700,000 or so clones, approximately 85% seen once. This sample was also put to use in a study of human thymus T cells.

The material sequenced was thymocytes. Receptor source: a girl under three years old with a congenital heart defect.

This clone has a handful of counts. V gene TRBV14 combines with J gene TRBJ1-1; no clear D. V lost 5 bases, J lost 6 bases, and 19 bases lay in between. Germline lookup yields CDR1 SGHDN and CDR2 FVKESK. The CDR3 contains 15 residues. CDR3 in DNA: TGTGCCAGCAGCTATCTCGGTGCGGGGTCCCCTGAAGCTTTCTTT. This encodes CASSYLGAGSPEAFF.

The chain combines TRBV7-6 with TRBJ2-3, with D tentatively TRBD2 (6 bases). This CDR3 spans 17 amino acids. CDR1 SGHVS and CDR2 FNYEAQ come from the germline V gene. Trimming pared 3 bases from V and 0 bases from J, leaving 16 bases between. CDR3 region: CASSFPRSSDSTDTQYF. The CDR3 coding sequence is TGTGCCAGCAGCTTCCCTCGCTCTAGCGATAGCACAGATACGCAGTATTTT.

In this sample, this clone turned up once. The chain couples TRBV4-3 to TRBJ1-2, with D possibly TRBD1 on 5 matching bases. This CDR3 region has 16 residues. The V end was cut by 1 base, the J end by 0 bases, with 12 bases between. Germline V gives CDR1 LGHNA, CDR2 YSLEER. The CDR3 nucleotides are TGCGCCAGCAGCCAAGTTTTCGGGGGAGCTAACTATGGCTACACCTTC. Its translation is CASSQVFGGANYGYTF.

This clone came up a few times. V gene TRBV6-1 combines with J gene TRBJ2-1; maybe TRBD1 (5 bases). There are 11 residues in the CDR3. Per the germline V gene, CDR1 is MNHNS and CDR2 is SASEGT. Trimming pared 5 bases from V and 8 bases from J, leaving 7 bases between. CDR3 residues: CASSLGDEQFF. The CDR3 bases are TGTGCCAGCAGTTTAGGGGATGAGCAGTTCTTC.

The chain joins TRBV5-6 to TRBJ1-2, with 9 nucleotides matching TRBD1. The CDR3 is 13 residues long. CDR1 SGHDT and CDR2 YYEEEE come from the germline V gene. Trimming cost V 4 bases and J 8 bases; bases outside gene matches: 6. This CDR3 is CASSRDRDYGYTF. CDR3 in DNA: TGTGCCAGCAGCCGGGACAGGGATTACGGCTACACCTTC.